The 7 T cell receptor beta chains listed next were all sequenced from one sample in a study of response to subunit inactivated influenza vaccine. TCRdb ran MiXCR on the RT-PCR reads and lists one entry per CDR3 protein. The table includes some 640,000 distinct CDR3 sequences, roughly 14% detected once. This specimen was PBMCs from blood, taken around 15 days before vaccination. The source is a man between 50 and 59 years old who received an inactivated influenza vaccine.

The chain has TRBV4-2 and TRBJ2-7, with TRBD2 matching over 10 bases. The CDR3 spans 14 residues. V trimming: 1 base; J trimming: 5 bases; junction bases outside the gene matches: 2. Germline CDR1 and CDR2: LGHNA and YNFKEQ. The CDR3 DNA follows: TGTGCCAGCAGCCAAGCTAGCGGGAGTGACGAGCAGTACTTC. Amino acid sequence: CASSQASGSDEQYF.

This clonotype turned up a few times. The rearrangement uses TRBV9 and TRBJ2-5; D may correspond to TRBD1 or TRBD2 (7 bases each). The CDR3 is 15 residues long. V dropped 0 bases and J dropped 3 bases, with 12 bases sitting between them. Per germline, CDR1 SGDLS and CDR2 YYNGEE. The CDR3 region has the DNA TGTGCCAGCAGCGTAGCAGGGGGGGGAAAAGAGACCCAGTACTTC. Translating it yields CASSVAGGGKETQYF. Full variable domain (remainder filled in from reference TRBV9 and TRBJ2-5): DSGVTQTPKHLITATGQRVTLRCSPRSGDLSVYWYQQSLDQGLQFLIQYYNGEERAKGNILERFSAQQFPDLHSELNLSSLELGDSALYFCASSVAGGGKETQYFGPGTRLLVL.

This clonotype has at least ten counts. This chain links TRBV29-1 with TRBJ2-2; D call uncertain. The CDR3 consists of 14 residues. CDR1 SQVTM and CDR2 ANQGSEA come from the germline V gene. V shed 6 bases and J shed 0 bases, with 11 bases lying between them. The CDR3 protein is CSVLGPTNTGELFF. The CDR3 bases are TGCAGCGTATTAGGGCCTACGAACACCGGGGAGCTGTTTTTT.

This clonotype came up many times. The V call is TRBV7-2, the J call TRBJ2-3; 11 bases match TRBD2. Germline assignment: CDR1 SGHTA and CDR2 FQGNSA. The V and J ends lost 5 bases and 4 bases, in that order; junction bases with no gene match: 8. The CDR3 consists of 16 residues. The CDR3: CASSKISGGAPDTQYF. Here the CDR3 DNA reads TGTGCCAGCAGCAAAATTAGCGGGGGGGCCCCAGATACGCAGTATTTT. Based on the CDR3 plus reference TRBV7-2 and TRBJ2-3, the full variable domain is GAGVSQSPSNKVTEKGKDVELRCDPISGHTALYWYRQSLGQGLEFLIYFQGNSAPDKSGLPSDRFSAERTGGSVSTLTIQRTQQEDSAVYLCASSKISGGAPDTQYFGPGTRLTVL.

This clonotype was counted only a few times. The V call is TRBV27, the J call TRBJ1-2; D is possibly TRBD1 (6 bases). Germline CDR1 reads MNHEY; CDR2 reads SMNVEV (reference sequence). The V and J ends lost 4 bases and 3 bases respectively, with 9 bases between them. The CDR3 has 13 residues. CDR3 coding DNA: TGTGCCAGCAGTTATACAGGGTACTATGGCTACACCTTC. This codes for CASSYTGYYGYTF.

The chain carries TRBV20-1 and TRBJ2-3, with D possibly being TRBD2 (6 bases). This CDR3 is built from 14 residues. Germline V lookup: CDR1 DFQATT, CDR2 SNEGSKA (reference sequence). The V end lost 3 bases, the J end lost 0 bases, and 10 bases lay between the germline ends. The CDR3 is CSARSGRSTDTQYF. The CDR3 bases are TGCAGTGCTAGGTCAGGGAGGAGCACAGATACGCAGTATTTT.

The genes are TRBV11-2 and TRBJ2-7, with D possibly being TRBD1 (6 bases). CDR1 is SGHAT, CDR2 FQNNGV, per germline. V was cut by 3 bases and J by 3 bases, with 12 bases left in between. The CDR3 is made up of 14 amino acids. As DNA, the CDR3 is TGTGCCAGCAGCTTGGGGGCAGAAAACTACGAGCAGTACTTC. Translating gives CASSLGAENYEQYF. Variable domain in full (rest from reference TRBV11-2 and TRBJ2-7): EAGVAQSPRYKIIEKRQSVAFWCNPISGHATLYWYQQILGQGPKLLIQFQNNGVVDDSQLPKDRFSAERLKGVDSTLKIQPAKLEDSAVYLCASSLGAENYEQYFGPGTRLTVT.